These 28 T cell receptor beta chains originate from one sample sequenced in a study of human T cells and chemical hapten exposure. Using its own MiXCR run on the RACE reads, TCRdb lists one record per CDR3 protein. The sample lists approximately 87,000 distinct CDR3 sequences, roughly 10% occurring once. Time point: patch test 2, 6 weeks after DPC sensitization. Treatment meaning: therapeutic diphenylcyclopropenone sensitization with weekly scalp DPC. Sequences were derived from whole blood, sampled in connection with sensitization to the hapten diphenylcyclopropenone (DPC). All receptors derive from a woman between 40 and 50 years old with alopecia areata. Some clones in this sample may be carry-over from other donors' samples.

This clonotype was observed at least ten times. The rearrangement links TRBV7-2 to TRBJ2-1, with 7 bases aligning to TRBD1. This CDR3 has 15 residues. Trimming removed 1 base from V and 3 bases from J; junction bases left unmatched: 3. Germline values: CDR1 SGHTA, CDR2 FQGNSA. Here the CDR3 DNA reads TGTGCCAGCAGCTTAGGGGGACAGAGCTACAATGAGCAGTTCTTC. Translated, it gives CASSLGGQSYNEQFF. Drawing the rest from reference TRBV7-2 and TRBJ2-1, the complete variable domain is GAGVSQSPSNKVTEKGKDVELRCDPISGHTALYWYRQSLGQGLEFLIYFQGNSAPDKSGLPSDRFSAERTGGSVSTLTIQRTQQEDSAVYLCASSLGGQSYNEQFFGPGTRLTVL.

The rearrangement links TRBV3-1 to TRBJ1-5, with D possibly being TRBD1 (5 bases). The ends were cut back, 4 bases at V and 3 bases at J, with 10 bases in the middle. The CDR3 length is 14 residues. Germline values: CDR1 LGHDT, CDR2 YNNKEL (reference sequence). CDR3 sequence (DNA): TGTGCCAGCAGCCCCTCAGGGTTCAATCAGCCCCAGCATTTT. Its translation is CASSPSGFNQPQHF.

This clonotype showed up many times. This chain links TRBV7-2 with TRBJ2-2; no clear D. Germline loops: CDR1 SGHTA, CDR2 FQGNSA. V was trimmed by 5 bases and J by 3 bases, leaving 7 bases between them. The CDR3 runs 13 residues. CDR3 sequence (DNA): TGTGCCAGCAGCGCCCGGTACACCGGGGAGCTGTTTTTT. This translates into CASSARYTGELFF.

Ten or more counts support this clonotype. This chain links TRBV6-5 with TRBJ1-1, with D possibly matching TRBD1 (6 bases). CDR1 MNHEY and CDR2 SVGAGI come from the germline V gene. Between the trimmed V and J ends, which lost 6 bases and 3 bases, there was a span of 17 bases. The length of the CDR3 is 15 residues. CDR3 in amino acids: CASSNGRGAHTEAFF. The CDR3, as DNA: TGTGCCAGCAGCAACGGCCGGGGGGCACACACTGAAGCTTTCTTT.

J is TRBJ1-2 and V is TRBV6-6; possibly TRBD1 for D (6 bases). Trimming took 7 bases from V and 3 from J, leaving 15 bases between them. Germline V CDR1 and CDR2: MNHNY, SVGAGI (reference sequence). CDR3 length: 14 residues. The CDR3 here is CASILDGGDYGYTF. The CDR3 DNA sequence: TGTGCCAGCATCCTCGATGGGGGCGACTATGGCTACACCTTC.

The sample holds many counts of this clonotype. The chain recombines TRBV6-5 with TRBJ1-1; no definite D call. CDR1 and CDR2 from the germline V gene are MNHEY and SVGAGI. This CDR3 region has 17 residues. V lost 6 bases, J lost 1 base, and 21 bases lay in between. CDR3 nucleotides: TGTGCCAGCAGATCCCCCTTTTCGCCTAGGCAGAACACTGAAGCTTTCTTT. Its protein product is CASRSPFSPRQNTEAFF.

This clonotype appeared many times. The chain combines TRBV2 with TRBJ1-4; the D is unclear. The germline gives CDR1 SNHLY, CDR2 FYNNEI. This CDR3 comprises 12 residues. Trimming cost V 4 bases and J 8 bases, with 8 bases left between them. The CDR3 nucleotides are TGTGCCAGCAGTGGACCCTACGAAAAACTGTTTTTT. Its protein product is CASSGPYEKLFF.

CDR3 protein: CASSLAVYQETQYF. The CDR3 nucleotides are TGTGCCAGCAGCTTAGCGGTGTACCAAGAGACCCAGTACTTC. V is TRBV7-6 and J is TRBJ2-5; no reliable D call. Germline CDR1 is SGHVS and CDR2 is FNYEAQ. There are 14 residues in the CDR3. The V end was cut by 0 bases, the J end by 0 bases, with 5 bases between.

In its sample, this clonotype was seen many times. The chain joins TRBV10-2 to TRBJ2-1; D unclear. The CDR3 extends over 11 amino acids. The germline CDR1 and CDR2 sequences are WSHSY and SAAADI. The germline V and J ends were trimmed by 5 bases and 12 bases, with 11 bases remaining between them. CDR3: CASSSPLGQFF. The CDR3 coding sequence is TGCGCCAGCAGTTCCCCGCTCGGGCAGTTCTTC.

V is TRBV30 and J is TRBJ1-2; 7 bases match TRBD1. The ends lost 8 bases at V and 8 bases at J; junction bases unmatched: 14. Looked up from germline, CDR1 is GTSNPN and CDR2 is SVGIG (reference sequence). The CDR3 is made up of 13 amino acids. The CDR3 bases are TGTGCCGGGACAATCCGGGACAGCCTCGGCTACACCTTC. This sequence encodes CAGTIRDSLGYTF.

The sample holds many counts of this clonotype. The chain combines TRBV28 with TRBJ2-7, with D unclear. Germline assignment: CDR1 MDHEN and CDR2 SYDVKM. The CDR3 runs to 17 residues. Trimming took off 5 bases at V and 0 bases at J, with 20 bases between the two ends. The CDR3 DNA reads TGTGCCAGCAGTCCGACCCCATTGGGGTTGGACTCCTACGAGCAGTACTTC. Translated: CASSPTPLGLDSYEQYF.

This clonotype was seen only a few times. This chain links TRBV4-3 with TRBJ2-7; D is unresolved. V was trimmed by 1 base and J by 2 bases, leaving 9 bases between them. This CDR3 region has 14 residues. Germline CDR1 and CDR2: LGHNA and YSLEER. The DNA for the CDR3 is TGCGCCAGCAGCCAAGCACTGGCCGCCTACGAGCAGTACTTC. Translation gives CASSQALAAYEQYF.

The rearrangement joins TRBV11-3 to TRBJ2-3; D is uncertain. The V gene's germline CDR1 is SGHNT and CDR2 YENEEA. CDR3 size: 12 residues. Between the trimmed V and J ends, which lost 0 bases and 8 bases, there was a span of 6 bases. CDR3 region: CASSLDPGTQYF. CDR3 DNA sequence: TGTGCCAGCAGCTTAGACCCCGGTACGCAGTATTTT.

This clonotype was picked up a small number of times. The CDR3 protein is CASSLGLRTGDGYTF. The CDR3 bases are TGTGCCAGCAGCTTAGGTCTCCGGACAGGGGATGGCTACACCTTC. This chain uses TRBV7-9 with TRBJ1-2, with 9 bases matching TRBD1. The length of the CDR3 is 15 residues. The V and J ends lost 1 base and 6 bases, in that order; junction bases with no gene match: 6. In germline, CDR1 is SEHNR, CDR2 FQNEAQ (reference sequence).

The genes are TRBV7-2 and TRBJ2-4, with 7 bases fitting TRBD1. Trimming at V came to 4 bases and at J to 9 bases, leaving 12 bases not matched to a gene. This CDR3 spans 15 amino acids. In germline, CDR1 is SGHTA, CDR2 FQGNSA. The CDR3 reads CASSSQTQGIGIQYF. The CDR3 region has the DNA TGTGCCAGCAGCTCCCAAACACAGGGGATCGGCATTCAGTACTTC. Drawing the rest from reference TRBV7-2 and TRBJ2-4, the complete variable domain is GAGVSQSPSNKVTEKGKDVELRCDPISGHTALYWYRQSLGQGLEFLIYFQGNSAPDKSGLPSDRFSAERTGGSVSTLTIQRTQQEDSAVYLCASSSQTQGIGIQYFGAGTRLSVL.

In its sample, this clonotype was seen many times. V gene TRBV6-2 or TRBV6-3 combines with J gene TRBJ1-5; D is possibly TRBD1 (5 bases). The CDR3 is 13 amino acids. Germline assignment: CDR1 MNHEY and CDR2 SVGEGT. CDR3 loop: CATKRGNNQPQHF. The CDR3 DNA reads TGTGCAACGAAGCGGGGGAACAATCAGCCCCAGCATTTT.

The V and J genes are TRBV6-5 and TRBJ2-7; tentative D call: TRBD2 (5 bases). The V and J ends lost 0 bases and 3 bases respectively, with 9 bases between them. The germline V gene has CDR1 MNHEY and CDR2 SVGAGI. The CDR3 has 14 residues. As DNA, the CDR3 is TGTGCCAGCAGTTACTCGGTCGGGATCTACGAGCAGTACTTC. Amino acids: CASSYSVGIYEQYF.

This clonotype was seen repeatedly, ten times or more. The V call is TRBV6-2 or TRBV6-3, the J call TRBJ1-1, with D uncertain. The CDR3 loop spans 13 amino acids. With 0 bases removed from V and 5 bases from J, the gap between germline ends came to 7 bases. Germline V CDR1 and CDR2: MNHEY, SVGEGT. CDR3 in amino acids: CASSYSGRTEAFF. The CDR3, as DNA: TGTGCCAGCAGTTACTCGGGGAGGACTGAAGCTTTCTTT.

This clonotype was seen a few times. The rearrangement uses TRBV30 and TRBJ1-5; 9 nucleotides align to TRBD1. Unmatched junction bases numbered 5, after V lost 1 base and J lost 4 bases. The CDR3 runs 15 residues. Germline V gene lookup returns CDR1 GTSNPN and CDR2 SVGIG (reference sequence). The CDR3: CAWSEGGQGNQPQHF. The CDR3 coding sequence is TGTGCCTGGAGTGAGGGGGGACAGGGAAATCAGCCCCAGCATTTT.

This clonotype was detected a few times. This chain joins TRBV2 and TRBJ2-7; unclear D gene. The germline V and J ends were trimmed by 2 bases and 0 bases, with 2 bases remaining between them. Germline V lookup: CDR1 SNHLY, CDR2 FYNNEI. The CDR3 runs to 12 residues. CDR3 in amino acids: CASSENSYEQYF. The DNA of the CDR3 is TGTGCCAGCAGTGAAAACTCCTACGAGCAGTACTTC.

Here the CDR3 DNA reads TGCAGCGTTGAAGGTTGGCTGAACACTGAAGCTTTCTTT. Its protein product is CSVEGWLNTEAFF. The V gene is TRBV29-1, the J gene TRBJ1-1; no clear D. The germline gives CDR1 SQVTM, CDR2 ANQGSEA. CDR3 length: 13 amino acids. The germline V and J ends were trimmed by 1 base and 0 bases, with 6 bases remaining between them.

The table lists this clonotype with a few counts. This chain joins TRBV7-2 and TRBJ1-4; TRBD1 is a possible D gene (5 bases). The V gene lost 5 bases and the J gene lost 5 bases, with 15 bases spanning the gap. This CDR3 contains 15 residues. The germline V gene has CDR1 SGHTA and CDR2 FQGNSA. CDR3 DNA sequence: TGTGCCAGCAGCCCGCCGGGACGTCAAAATGAAAAACTGTTTTTT. Its protein is CASSPPGRQNEKLFF.

This clonotype showed up many times. This chain links TRBV19 with TRBJ1-1; a possible D gene is TRBD1 (6 bases). The V and J ends lost 3 bases and 6 bases respectively, with 14 bases between them. There are 14 residues in the CDR3. Germline assignment: CDR1 LNHDA and CDR2 SQIVND (reference sequence). The CDR3 is CASSMLRGGAEAFF. The CDR3 DNA reads TGTGCCAGTAGTATGCTGCGGGGGGGCGCTGAAGCTTTCTTT.

This clonotype was observed a handful of times. The chain links TRBV9 to TRBJ2-1, with D possibly matching TRBD2 (6 bases). Trimming took off 4 bases at V and 1 base at J, with 15 bases between the two ends. This CDR3 is built from 16 residues. Germline V gene sequence: CDR1 SGDLS, CDR2 YYNGEE. CDR3 protein: CASSLSGSVSYNEQFF. CDR3 DNA: TGTGCCAGCAGCCTTAGCGGTTCCGTATCCTACAATGAGCAGTTCTTC.

The chain links TRBV7-2 to TRBJ1-2; possible D gene TRBD1, 5 bases. Trimming shortened V by 4 bases and J by 7 bases, and 19 bases separated the two germline ends. This CDR3 has 15 amino acids. Looked up from germline, CDR1 is SGHTA and CDR2 is FQGNSA. CDR3 in DNA: TGTGCCAGCAGCTCCGAGGGGCTGGGGTGGCGTGGCTACACCTTC. It yields the protein CASSSEGLGWRGYTF.

This clonotype has just a few counts. The V call is TRBV2, the J call TRBJ1-3, with D maybe TRBD1 (5 bases). Between the trimmed V and J ends, which lost 2 bases and 0 bases, there was a span of 11 bases. The CDR3 covers 16 residues. Germline-derived CDR1 and CDR2 are SNHLY and FYNNEI. CDR3 sequence (DNA): TGTGCCAGCAGTGAACAGGGACTTCCCTCTGGAAACACCATATATTTT. It codes for CASSEQGLPSGNTIYF. Complete variable domain (other parts from reference TRBV2 and TRBJ1-3): EPEVTQTPSHQVTQMGQEVILRCVPISNHLYFYWYRQILGQKVEFLVSFYNNEISEKSEIFDDQFSVERPDGSNFTLKIRSTKLEDSAMYFCASSEQGLPSGNTIYFGEGSWLTVV.

A remark on this clonotype: A read error may account for a junction end that differs from germline. The chain employs TRBV30 and TRBJ1-2; D is uncertain. CDR1 is GTSNPN and CDR2 is SVGIG in the germline V gene (reference sequence). The CDR3 extends over 11 amino acids. CDR3 sequence: CARSAGGGYTF. CDR3 DNA: TGTGCCCGGAGTGCGGGTGGCGGCTACACCTTC.

This clonotype was picked up many times. The chain recombines TRBV5-4 with TRBJ2-2; the match to TRBD2 covers 7 bases. CDR1 and CDR2 (germline): SGHNT, YYREEE (reference sequence). V shed 4 bases and J 5 bases; nucleotides not matched to a gene: 8. The CDR3 spans 15 residues. In nucleotides, the CDR3 is TGTGCCAGCAGCCAGCGGGGCGGGGAGACCGGGGAGCTGTTTTTT. This encodes CASSQRGGETGELFF.